Listed here are 24 T cell receptor beta chains from one sample, sequenced in a study of blood T cell repertoires in COVID-19. The table came from immunoSEQ multiplex PCR; TCRdb's copy has only in-frame clones and leaves some out. The repertoire has roughly 120,000 clones, 80% to 90% of them found once; the top ten carry 25% to 35%. The material sequenced was peripheral blood. Every receptor here comes from a woman aged 70-85 years with acute or convalescent COVID-19.

The chain is built from TRBV24-1 and TRBJ1-3; 7 bases align to TRBD1. V was pared by 5 bases and J by 7 bases, with 4 bases of the junction left unmatched. The CDR3 is 13 amino acids. CDR1 is KGHDR, CDR2 SFDVKD, per germline. The CDR3, as DNA: TGTGCCACCAGTGTAGGGACAGAGAACACCATATATTTT. This encodes CATSVGTENTIYF.

This clone was counted only a few times. This chain uses TRBV3-1 (or the pseudogene TRBV3-2) with TRBJ1-1, with D possibly being TRBD1 (5 bases). Germline V CDR1 and CDR2: LGHDT, YNNKEL (reference sequence). V gave up 0 bases and J gave up 0 bases, with 8 bases separating them. CDR3 length: 15 residues. In DNA form, the CDR3 reads TGTGCCAGCAGCCAAGATACAGGAATGAACACTGAAGCTTTCTTT. Protein sequence: CASSQDTGMNTEAFF.

This clone was observed once. The rearrangement joins TRBV28 to TRBJ1-1; 8 bases align to TRBD1. Per the germline V gene, CDR1 is MDHEN and CDR2 is SYDVKM. The V segment lost 6 bases and the J segment 1 base; nucleotides outside the gene matches: 4. The CDR3 is made up of 14 amino acids. The CDR3 DNA sequence: TGTGCCAGCAGCGGGGGACAGGCGAACACTGAAGCTTTCTTT. Residues: CASSGGQANTEAFF.

The chain combines TRBV24-1 with TRBJ2-3; tentatively, D is TRBD2 (7 bases). CDR1 is KGHDR and CDR2 is SFDVKD in the germline V gene. Between the trimmed V and J ends, which lost 1 base and 7 bases, there was a span of 14 bases. CDR3 size: 15 residues. For the CDR3, the DNA is TGTGCCACCAGTGATTTAGGGGGGAGGGGTCATACGCAGTATTTT. The encoded protein is CATSDLGGRGHTQYF.

The sample holds one count of this clone. The chain has TRBV27 and TRBJ2-1, with 16 bases matching TRBD2. The CDR3 spans 18 residues. Losses at the gene ends were 6 bases for V and 4 bases for J; bases not matched to a gene: 9. The germline V gene encodes CDR1 MNHEY and CDR2 SMNVEV (reference sequence). The CDR3 bases are TGTGCCAGCAGCCCCGGGACTAGCGGGGGGGCCGGGTACAATGAGCAGTTCTTC. This translates into CASSPGTSGGAGYNEQFF.

This clone was counted only a few times. The chain carries TRBV18 and TRBJ1-1; 10 bases map to TRBD1. Trimming at V came to 3 bases and at J to 4 bases, leaving 5 bases not matched to a gene. CDR1 is KGHSH and CDR2 is LQKENI in the germline V gene. The CDR3 extends over 15 amino acids. The CDR3 region is CASSPLGQGGTEAFF. The CDR3, as DNA: TGTGCCAGCTCACCGCTCGGACAGGGGGGCACTGAAGCTTTCTTT. Filled out from reference TRBV18 and TRBJ1-1, the complete variable domain reads NAGVMQNPRHLVRRRGQEARLRCSPMKGHSHVYWYRQLPEEGLKFMVYLQKENIIDESGMPKERFSAEFPKEGPSILRIQQVVRGDSAAYFCASSPLGQGGTEAFFGQGTRLTVV.

This chain connects TRBV7-2 to TRBJ2-3; 12 bases match TRBD2. CDR1 is SGHTA, CDR2 FQGNSA, per germline. V dropped 5 bases and J dropped 2; count of bases not matched to a gene: 5. The CDR3 has 16 residues. Here the CDR3 reads CASSIGLAGFTDTQYF. Written as DNA, the CDR3 is TGTGCCAGCAGCATCGGACTAGCGGGGTTCACAGATACGCAGTATTTT.

This chain connects TRBV14 to TRBJ1-3; D not resolved. CDR3 length: 14 amino acids. Per germline, CDR1 SGHDN and CDR2 FVKESK. The ends were cut back, 4 bases at V and 2 bases at J, with 9 bases in the middle. The CDR3 spells CASSLMSTGNTIYF. Written as DNA, the CDR3 is TGTGCCAGCAGCCTAATGAGCACTGGAAACACCATATATTTT.

The CDR3 reads CASTLGGGRSNEQFF. For the CDR3, the DNA is TGTGCCAGCACCCTAGGGGGGGGCCGTTCCAATGAGCAGTTCTTC. The rearrangement joins TRBV2 to TRBJ2-1, with D perhaps matching TRBD2 (7 bases). Per the germline V gene, CDR1 is SNHLY and CDR2 is FYNNEI. Trimming removed 7 bases from V and 6 bases from J, with 19 bases in between. This CDR3 contains 15 residues.

The DNA of the CDR3 is TGTGCCAGCAGTTACCGCGATATTACTGAAGCTTTCTTT. Amino acids: CASSYRDITEAFF. The V call is TRBV6-6, the J call TRBJ1-1; D uncertain. CDR1 is MNHNY and CDR2 is SVGAGI in the germline V gene (reference sequence). V was shortened by 2 bases and J by 5 bases, with 9 bases between the two germline ends. The CDR3 has 13 residues.

The chain links TRBV19 to TRBJ2-1, with TRBD2 matching over 8 bases. J was trimmed by 5 bases and V by 5 bases; bases with no gene match: 8. Germline lookup yields CDR1 LNHDA and CDR2 SQIVND (reference sequence). The CDR3 is made up of 15 amino acids. In DNA form, the CDR3 reads TGTGCCAGTAGTTTTTTAGCGGGACAAAACAATGAGCAGTTCTTC. It yields the protein CASSFLAGQNNEQFF.

This rearrangement joins TRBV7-2 to TRBJ2-1; 9 bases are a match to TRBD2. This CDR3 comprises 17 residues. After removal of 2 bases from V and 7 bases from J, the junction contained 12 bases not matched to a gene. Germline V gene data show CDR1 as SGHTA and CDR2 as FQGNSA. The CDR3 nucleotides read TGTGCCAGCAGCTTAAGTGTTAGCGGGGGCCGGGGGAATGAGCAGTTCTTC. Residues: CASSLSVSGGRGNEQFF.

V usage is TRBV11-2 and J usage is TRBJ1-2; D is possibly TRBD1 (5 bases). The CDR3 sequence is 14 residues long. The germline CDR1 and CDR2 sequences are SGHAT and FQNNGV. V was trimmed by 6 bases and J by 4 bases, leaving 15 bases between them. CDR3 in amino acids: CASRLHQGTYGYTF. CDR3 DNA: TGTGCCAGCAGGCTACACCAGGGCACCTATGGCTACACCTTC.

This clone was seen only a few times. The CDR3 reads CASSSQSQGGRDTQYF. DNA of the CDR3: TGTGCCAGCAGCTCACAAAGTCAGGGGGGTCGGGATACGCAGTATTTT. The chain uses TRBV7-3 and TRBJ2-3, with a weak D call TRBD1 (7 bases). The V end lost 4 bases, the J end lost 6 bases, and 20 bases lay between the germline ends. Per the germline V gene, CDR1 is SGHTA and CDR2 is FQGTGA. The CDR3 sequence is 16 residues long.

This chain links TRBV5-1 with TRBJ2-7; a possible D gene is TRBD2 (5 bases). With 3 bases removed from V and 5 bases from J, the gap between germline ends came to 15 bases. The CDR3 is 14 residues long. Germline V gives CDR1 SGHRS, CDR2 YFSETQ. The DNA of the CDR3 is TGCGCCAGCAGCTCTTCCGGGAATTGGGACGAGCAGTACTTC. Encoded protein: CASSSSGNWDEQYF.

As DNA, the CDR3 is TGTGCCAGCAGCTTGGTTCGGACAGGGGTGGGAAATTCACCCCTCCACTTT. Protein sequence: CASSLVRTGVGNSPLHF. This chain uses TRBV5-6 with TRBJ1-6; 9 nucleotides agree with TRBD1. The trim removed 0 bases at V and 7 bases at J, leaving 8 bases unmatched. CDR1 and CDR2 from the germline V gene are SGHDT and YYEEEE. The CDR3 spans 17 residues. The full variable domain, in which reference TRBV5-6 and TRBJ1-6 provide the parts outside the CDR3, is DAGVTQSPTHLIKTRGQQVTLRCSPKSGHDTVSWYQQALGQGPQFIFQYYEEEERQRGNFPDRFSGHQFPNYSSELNVNALLLGDSALYLCASSLVRTGVGNSPLHFGNGTRLTVT.

The V gene is TRBV6-5, the J gene TRBJ1-2; 7 positions match TRBD1. Looked up from germline, CDR1 is MNHEY and CDR2 is SVGAGI. Germline trimming cut 5 bases from V and 1 base from J; bases unmatched to any gene: 4. The CDR3 loop spans 14 amino acids. CDR3 in amino acids: CASSTGVLNYGYTF. For the CDR3, the DNA is TGTGCCAGCAGTACAGGGGTCCTTAACTATGGCTACACCTTC.

The V gene is TRBV6-5, the J gene TRBJ1-4, with 9 bases matching TRBD1. Per germline, CDR1 MNHEY and CDR2 SVGAGI. The length of the CDR3 is 15 residues. Germline trimming cut 6 bases from V and 8 bases from J; bases unmatched to any gene: 10. CDR3 loop: CASSPTGGSGEKLFF. The CDR3 DNA follows: TGTGCCAGCAGCCCCACAGGGGGCTCTGGGGAAAAACTGTTTTTT.

The chain has TRBV5-7 and TRBJ1-6, with TRBD1 matching 8 bases. TRBV5-7 is identified as an open reading frame with a role that is uncertain. The CDR3 length is 16 residues. V was clipped by 4 bases and J by 7 bases; unmatched bases: 10. This CDR3 reads CASSGRTGSENSPLHF. The CDR3 region has the DNA TGTGCCAGCAGCGGGCGGACAGGGTCAGAGAATTCACCCCTCCACTTT.

The J gene is TRBJ1-5, the V gene TRBV10-3; D remains unclear. V was shortened by 6 bases and J by 2 bases, with 11 bases between the two germline ends. There are 14 residues in the CDR3. CDR1 is ENHRY, CDR2 SYGVKD, per germline. DNA of the CDR3: TGTGCCATCAGGGGCGGGGAGGGCAATCAGCCCCAGCATTTT. It specifies CAIRGGEGNQPQHF.

The chain carries TRBV28 and TRBJ1-5; TRBD1 aligns across 9 bases. The CDR3 length is 13 residues. CDR1 is MDHEN and CDR2 is SYDVKM in the germline V gene. J gave up 5 bases and V 6 bases, and 2 bases lay outside the gene matches. The CDR3 region is CASRWDRDQPQHF. CDR3 nucleotides: TGTGCCAGCAGATGGGACAGGGATCAGCCCCAGCATTTT.

In DNA form, the CDR3 reads TGTGCCAGCAGCGGGGCAGTTATAGATTCACCCCTCCACTTT. This translates into CASSGAVIDSPLHF. This rearrangement joins TRBV9 to TRBJ1-6; no firm D call. Germline V lookup: CDR1 SGDLS, CDR2 YYNGEE. V was cut by 3 bases and J by 8 bases, with 12 bases left in between. The CDR3 contains 14 residues.

The CDR3 here is CASSQDGAANTEAFF. The CDR3 DNA reads TGCGCCAGCAGCCAAGATGGGGCGGCAAACACTGAAGCTTTCTTT. This chain links TRBV4-1 with TRBJ1-1; D might be TRBD1 (5 bases). V was pared by 0 bases and J by 2 bases, with 10 bases between. Germline V gives CDR1 MGHRA, CDR2 YSYEKL. The CDR3 has 15 amino acids.

The count of this clone is one. This chain connects TRBV7-9 to TRBJ1-5, with a tentative D call TRBD1 (6 bases). This CDR3 contains 15 residues. V shed 5 bases and J shed 6 bases, with 17 bases lying between them. In germline, CDR1 is SEHNR, CDR2 FQNEAQ (reference sequence). This chain's CDR3 is CASSQTGGGFQPQHF. For the CDR3, the DNA is TGTGCCAGCAGCCAGACGGGAGGGGGGTTTCAGCCCCAGCATTTT.